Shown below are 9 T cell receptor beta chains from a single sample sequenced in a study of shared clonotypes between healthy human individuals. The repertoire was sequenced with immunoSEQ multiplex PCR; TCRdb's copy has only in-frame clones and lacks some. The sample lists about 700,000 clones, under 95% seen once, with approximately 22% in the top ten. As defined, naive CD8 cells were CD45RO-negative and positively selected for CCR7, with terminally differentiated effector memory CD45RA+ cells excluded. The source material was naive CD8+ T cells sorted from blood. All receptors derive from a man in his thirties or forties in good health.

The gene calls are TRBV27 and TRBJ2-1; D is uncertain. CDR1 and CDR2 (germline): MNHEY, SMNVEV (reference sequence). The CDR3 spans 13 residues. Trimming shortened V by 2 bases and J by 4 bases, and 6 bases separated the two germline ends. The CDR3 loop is CASSLVEYNEQFF. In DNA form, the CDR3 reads TGTGCCAGCAGTTTAGTGGAATACAATGAGCAGTTCTTC.

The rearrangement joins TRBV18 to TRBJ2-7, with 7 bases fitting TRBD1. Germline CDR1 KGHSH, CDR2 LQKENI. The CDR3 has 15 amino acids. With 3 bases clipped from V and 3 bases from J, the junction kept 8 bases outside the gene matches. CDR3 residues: CASSPAGTANYEQYF. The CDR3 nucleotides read TGTGCCAGCTCACCCGCCGGGACAGCTAACTACGAGCAGTACTTC. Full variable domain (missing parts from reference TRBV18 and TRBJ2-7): NAGVMQNPRHLVRRRGQEARLRCSPMKGHSHVYWYRQLPEEGLKFMVYLQKENIIDESGMPKERFSAEFPKEGPSILRIQQVVRGDSAAYFCASSPAGTANYEQYFGPGTRLTVT.

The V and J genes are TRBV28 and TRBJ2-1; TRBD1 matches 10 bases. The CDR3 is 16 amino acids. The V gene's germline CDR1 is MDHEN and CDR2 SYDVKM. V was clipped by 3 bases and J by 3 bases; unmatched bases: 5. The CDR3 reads CASSFPDRGHYNEQFF. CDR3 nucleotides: TGTGCCAGCAGTTTCCCCGACAGGGGGCACTACAATGAGCAGTTCTTC.

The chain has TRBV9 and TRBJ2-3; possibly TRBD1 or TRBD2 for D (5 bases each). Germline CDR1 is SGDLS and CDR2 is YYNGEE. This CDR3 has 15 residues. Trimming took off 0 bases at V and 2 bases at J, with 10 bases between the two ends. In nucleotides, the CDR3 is TGTGCCAGCAGCGTAGCGGGGACGAACACAGATACGCAGTATTTT. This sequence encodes CASSVAGTNTDTQYF.

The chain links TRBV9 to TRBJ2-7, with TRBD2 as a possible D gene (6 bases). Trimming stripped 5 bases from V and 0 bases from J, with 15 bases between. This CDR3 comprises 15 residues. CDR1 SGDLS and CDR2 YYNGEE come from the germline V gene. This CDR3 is CASSPAASASYEQYF. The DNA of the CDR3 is TGTGCCAGCAGTCCTGCGGCTAGCGCCTCCTACGAGCAGTACTTC.

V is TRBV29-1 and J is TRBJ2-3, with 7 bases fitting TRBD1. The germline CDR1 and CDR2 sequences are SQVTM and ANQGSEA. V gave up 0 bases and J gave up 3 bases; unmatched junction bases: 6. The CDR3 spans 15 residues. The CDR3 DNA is TGCAGCGTTGAAGAAGTGGGCAGGGGGACAGATACGCAGTATTTT. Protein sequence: CSVEEVGRGTDTQYF.

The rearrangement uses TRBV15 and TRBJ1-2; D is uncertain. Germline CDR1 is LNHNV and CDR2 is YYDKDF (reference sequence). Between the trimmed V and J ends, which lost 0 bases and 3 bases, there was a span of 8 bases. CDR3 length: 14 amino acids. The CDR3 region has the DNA TGTGCCACCAGCAGAGATCGGGCTGACTATGGCTACACCTTC. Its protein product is CATSRDRADYGYTF.

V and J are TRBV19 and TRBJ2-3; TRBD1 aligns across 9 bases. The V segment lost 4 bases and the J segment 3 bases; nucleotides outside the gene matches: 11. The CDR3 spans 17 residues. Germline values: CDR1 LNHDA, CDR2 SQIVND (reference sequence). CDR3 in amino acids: CASSSGPTGGWTDTQYF. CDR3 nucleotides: TGTGCCAGTAGTAGTGGACCTACAGGGGGCTGGACAGATACGCAGTATTTT.

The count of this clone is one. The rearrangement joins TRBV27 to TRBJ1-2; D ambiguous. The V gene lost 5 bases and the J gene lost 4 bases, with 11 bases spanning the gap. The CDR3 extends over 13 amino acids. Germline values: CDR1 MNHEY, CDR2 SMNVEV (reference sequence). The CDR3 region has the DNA TGTGCCAGCAGTGCTACAGCTGCCTATGGCTACACCTTC. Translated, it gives CASSATAAYGYTF.